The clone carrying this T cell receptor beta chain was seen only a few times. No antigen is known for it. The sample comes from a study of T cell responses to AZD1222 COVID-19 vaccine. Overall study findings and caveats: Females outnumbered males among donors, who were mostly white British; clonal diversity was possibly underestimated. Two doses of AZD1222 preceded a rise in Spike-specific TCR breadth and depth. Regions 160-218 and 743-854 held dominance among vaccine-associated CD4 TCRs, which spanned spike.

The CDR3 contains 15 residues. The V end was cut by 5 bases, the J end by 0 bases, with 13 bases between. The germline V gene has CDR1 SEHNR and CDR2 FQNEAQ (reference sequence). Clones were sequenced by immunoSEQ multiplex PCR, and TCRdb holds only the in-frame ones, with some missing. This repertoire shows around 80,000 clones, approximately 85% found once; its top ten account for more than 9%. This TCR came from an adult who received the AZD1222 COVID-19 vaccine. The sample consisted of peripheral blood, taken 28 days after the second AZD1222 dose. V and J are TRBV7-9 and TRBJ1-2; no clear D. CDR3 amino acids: CASSVHSKANYGYTF. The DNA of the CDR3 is TGTGCCAGCAGCGTACACTCGAAAGCTAACTATGGCTACACCTTC. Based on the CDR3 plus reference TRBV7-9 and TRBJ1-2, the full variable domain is DTGVSQNPRHKITKRGQNVTFRCDPISEHNRLYWYRQTLGQGPEFLTYFQNEAQLEKSRLLSDRFSAERPKGSFSTLEIQRTEQGDSAMYLCASSVHSKANYGYTFGSGTRLTVV.